Below are 9 T cell receptor beta chains sequenced from a single sample in a study of brain metastases from non-small cell lung cancer (dated by TCRdb to about 2019). The library was made by the immunoSEQ multiplex PCR assay. Here the immuneACCESS table is served through TCRdb, limited to in-frame sequences with V and J called. Missing clones are a known gap in these copies; in checked studies unresolved V genes cover under half, and the rest lacks a known reason. This sample has about 2,600 clones in its table, and around 80% of those were observed once. Of the sample, around two fifths falls within the top ten clones. Source material: tissue from a brain metastasis. Interpreted using the paper, the cell subset or site label stands for: resected brain metastasis paired with primary lung tumor. The receptors come from a donor aged 40 or over with non-small cell lung cancer.

The chain recombines TRBV6-1 with TRBJ2-7; TRBD1 matches at 10 bases. Germline loops: CDR1 MNHNS, CDR2 SASEGT. The CDR3 extends over 15 amino acids. V was pared by 3 bases and J by 2 bases, with 4 bases of the junction left unmatched. In DNA form, the CDR3 reads TGTGCCAGCAGTGATGGGACAGGGGTCGCCTACGAGCAGTACTTC. It yields the protein CASSDGTGVAYEQYF.

The gene calls are TRBV6-5 and TRBJ1-6; 7 nucleotides agree with TRBD1. The CDR3 has 14 amino acids. Germline CDR1 reads MNHEY; CDR2 reads SVGAGI. J was trimmed by 9 bases and V by 11 bases; bases with no gene match: 13. CDR3 nucleotide sequence: TGTGCCTACTCTTCCAGGACAGGTGGTTCACCCCTCCACTTT. Translated, it gives CAYSSRTGGSPLHF.

By its share, this clone is large. The chain combines TRBV4-1 with TRBJ2-3; D remains unclear. Germline loops: CDR1 MGHRA, CDR2 YSYEKL. V was clipped by 2 bases and J by 0 bases, with 6 bases between them. CDR3 length: 14 amino acids. CDR3 nucleotides: TGCGCCAGCAGCCAACGGCGGAGCACAGATACGCAGTATTTT. Protein: CASSQRRSTDTQYF.

V and J are TRBV12-3 or TRBV12-4 and TRBJ1-1; D gene unclear. CDR3 length equals 13 residues. Trimming removed 0 bases at V and 5 bases at J, with 7 bases between. The CDR3 DNA sequence: TGTGCCAGCAGTTTAGCAGGGTATACTGAAGCTTTCTTT. Translated: CASSLAGYTEAFF.

As to this clone: Germline is not matched at one junction end, which may reflect a read error. The chain recombines TRBV2 with TRBJ2-7; D is unresolved. CDR1 SNHLY and CDR2 FYNNEI come from the germline V gene. The CDR3 totals 13 residues. CDR3 amino acids: CASSVGHQYEQYF. DNA of the CDR3: TGTGCCAGCAGTGTGGGTCACCAATACGAGCAATACTTC.

This chain links TRBV7-3 with TRBJ2-1, with unresolved D. Per germline, CDR1 SGHTA and CDR2 FQGTGA. This CDR3 is 15 amino acids long. The V end was cut by 3 bases, the J end by 0 bases, with 9 bases between. CDR3: CASSFGQSSYNEQFF. The CDR3 nucleotides are TGTGCCAGCAGCTTTGGGCAGAGCTCCTACAATGAGCAGTTCTTC.

This clone came up once. V and J are TRBV5-1 and TRBJ2-2; the D is unclear. The CDR3 is 14 residues long. The germline V gene encodes CDR1 SGHRS and CDR2 YFSETQ. The V end lost 2 bases, the J end lost 3 bases, and 8 bases lay between the germline ends. DNA of the CDR3: TGCGCCAGCAGCTTTGGGTTCGACACCGGGGAGCTGTTTTTT. This translates into CASSFGFDTGELFF.

The rearrangement links TRBV27 to TRBJ1-2; TRBD1 agrees at 8 bases. CDR3 length equals 12 residues. Per the germline V gene, CDR1 is MNHEY and CDR2 is SMNVEV (reference sequence). V lost 6 bases, J lost 9 bases, and 6 bases stayed unmatched. CDR3 nucleotide sequence: TGTGCCAGCAGCGGGAACAGGGGGAGCTACACCTTC. Amino acid sequence: CASSGNRGSYTF.

V usage is TRBV7-2 and J usage is TRBJ2-3; 11 nucleotides align to TRBD2. With V trimmed by 4 bases and J by 0 bases, 3 bases remained unmatched. From germline, CDR1 is SGHTA and CDR2 FQGNSA. CDR3 length: 16 residues. DNA for the CDR3: TGTGCCAGCAGCTCTCGACTAGCGGGAAGCACAGATACGCAGTATTTT. It yields the protein CASSSRLAGSTDTQYF.